These 10 T cell receptor beta chains were all obtained from the same sample, sequenced in a study of CD8 T cells in Susac syndrome. RNA in amounts of about 0.5 to 1 ug was reverse transcribed with random hexamers. TCRdb analysed the immunoSEQ multiplex PCR reads with MiXCR anew, one entry per CDR3 protein. This table holds roughly 400,000 distinct CDR3 sequences, about 85% found once. The sequencing sample was made of CD8+ T cells from PBMCs. These receptor sequences come from a human donor with multiple sclerosis.

The chain employs TRBV10-3 and TRBJ2-7; 10 bases line up with TRBD1. Germline lookup yields CDR1 ENHRY and CDR2 SYGVKD. The CDR3 runs to 16 residues. J was trimmed by 4 bases and V by 4 bases; bases with no gene match: 10. The CDR3 DNA sequence: TGTGCCATCAGTGGCTTTGGACAGGGGGTTGAGTACGAGCAGTACTTC. Protein sequence: CAISGFGQGVEYEQYF.

This sequence joins TRBV29-1 and TRBJ2-7; D unclear. Trimming took off 2 bases at V and 5 bases at J, with 10 bases between the two ends. The germline V gene encodes CDR1 SQVTM and CDR2 ANQGSEA. The CDR3 runs to 12 residues. CDR3 in DNA: TGCAGCGTTGAATATTCTACCGACGAGCAGTACTTC. This codes for CSVEYSTDEQYF.

The table lists this clonotype with a few counts. V gene TRBV4-1 combines with J gene TRBJ2-3; weak D call: TRBD2 (6 bases). The CDR3 has 14 amino acids. The V gene's germline CDR1 is MGHRA and CDR2 YSYEKL. Trimming took off 3 bases at V and 6 bases at J, with 13 bases between the two ends. CDR3 protein: CASSQGPGADTQYF. CDR3 sequence (DNA): TGCGCCAGCAGCCAGGGGCCGGGAGCGGATACGCAGTATTTT.

V usage is TRBV6-4 and J usage is TRBJ2-3; TRBD2 might be the D (6 bases). The CDR3 runs to 15 residues. V shed 6 bases and J shed 0 bases, with 13 bases lying between them. Germline V gene data show CDR1 as MRHNA and CDR2 as SNTAGT. The CDR3 sequence is CASSEGLHSTDTQYF. The CDR3, as DNA: TGTGCCAGCAGCGAGGGACTCCACAGCACAGATACGCAGTATTTT.

The chain links TRBV23-1 to TRBJ1-2; 10 bases are shared with TRBD1. TRBV23-1 is assigned to the ORF class and has an uncertain function. The CDR3 spans 15 residues. V shed 6 bases, J shed 7 bases, and the junction held 11 bases outside the gene matches. CDR3 amino acids: CASSLRDRGLGGYTF. In nucleotides, the CDR3 is TGCGCCAGCAGCCTAAGGGACAGGGGCTTGGGTGGCTACACCTTC.

J is TRBJ2-3 and V is TRBV5-1; D is undetermined. The germline V and J ends were trimmed by 0 bases and 5 bases, with 13 bases remaining between them. CDR3 size: 15 residues. Germline V CDR1 and CDR2: SGHRS, YFSETQ. The CDR3 here is CASSLAGPPLDTQYF. The DNA for the CDR3 is TGCGCCAGCAGCTTGGCCGGCCCCCCGCTAGATACGCAGTATTTT.

The chain is built from TRBV27 and TRBJ2-1; a possible D gene is TRBD2 (5 bases). Per germline, CDR1 MNHEY and CDR2 SMNVEV (reference sequence). V shed 5 bases and J shed 4 bases, with 12 bases lying between them. This CDR3 spans 14 amino acids. CDR3 sequence: CASSPIGGYNEQFF. The CDR3 DNA reads as TGTGCCAGCAGTCCCATAGGCGGGTACAATGAGCAGTTCTTC.

V gene TRBV19 combines with J gene TRBJ1-2; weak D call: TRBD1 (6 bases). Germline assignment: CDR1 LNHDA and CDR2 SQIVND (reference sequence). Trimming pared 5 bases from V and 0 bases from J, leaving 10 bases between. The CDR3 loop spans 14 amino acids. CDR3 protein: CASSPRGANYGYTF. The DNA of the CDR3 is TGTGCCAGTAGTCCCAGGGGAGCTAACTATGGCTACACCTTC.

The genes are TRBV6-6 and TRBJ2-1; D tentatively reads TRBD1 or TRBD2 (5 bases each). V dropped 2 bases and J dropped 5 bases, with 10 bases sitting between them. The CDR3 contains 14 residues. CDR1 and CDR2 (germline): MNHNY, SVGAGI (reference sequence). The CDR3 region is CASSYGDGHNEQFF. The CDR3, as DNA: TGTGCCAGCAGTTACGGGGACGGTCACAATGAGCAGTTCTTC.

The chain uses TRBV7-9 and TRBJ2-1; no firm D call. Germline CDR1 reads SEHNR; CDR2 reads FQNEAQ (reference sequence). The length of the CDR3 is 15 residues. V was clipped by 1 base and J by 8 bases, with 15 bases between them. The CDR3 here is CASSLVRRPDDEQFF. In DNA form, the CDR3 reads TGTGCCAGCAGCTTAGTTCGGCGGCCGGACGATGAGCAGTTCTTC.